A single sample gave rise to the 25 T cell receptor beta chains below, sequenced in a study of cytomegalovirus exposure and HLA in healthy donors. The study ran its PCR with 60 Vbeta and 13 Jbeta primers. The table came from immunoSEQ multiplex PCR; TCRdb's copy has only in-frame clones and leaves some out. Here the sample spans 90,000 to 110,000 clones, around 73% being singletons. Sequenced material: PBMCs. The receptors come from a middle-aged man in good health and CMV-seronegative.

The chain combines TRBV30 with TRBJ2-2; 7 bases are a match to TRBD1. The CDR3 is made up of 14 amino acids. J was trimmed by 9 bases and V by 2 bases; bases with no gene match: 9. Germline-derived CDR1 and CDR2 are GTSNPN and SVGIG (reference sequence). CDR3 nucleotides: TGTGCCTGGAGTCCTTACAGGGGCCCAAGGGAGCTGTTTTTT. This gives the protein CAWSPYRGPRELFF.

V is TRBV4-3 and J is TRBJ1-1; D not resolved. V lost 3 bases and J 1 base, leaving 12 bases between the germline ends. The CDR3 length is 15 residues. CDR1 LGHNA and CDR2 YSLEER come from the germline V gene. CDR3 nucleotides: TGCGCCAGCAGCCACTACGGGTCCGAGAACACTGAAGCTTTCTTT. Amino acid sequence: CASSHYGSENTEAFF.

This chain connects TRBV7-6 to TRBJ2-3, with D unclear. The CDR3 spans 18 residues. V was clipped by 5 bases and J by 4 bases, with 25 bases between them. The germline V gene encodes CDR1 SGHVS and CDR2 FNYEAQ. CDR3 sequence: CASSALTRDPQQADTQYF. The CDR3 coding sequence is TGTGCCAGCAGCGCCCTTACGAGAGACCCCCAGCAGGCAGATACGCAGTATTTT.

CDR3 residues: CASSFSGTGGFMNTEAFF. CDR3 in DNA: TGTGCCAGCAGCTTCTCCGGGACAGGGGGCTTCATGAACACTGAAGCTTTCTTT. This rearrangement joins TRBV7-8 to TRBJ1-1; 12 bases map to TRBD1. CDR1 and CDR2 (germline): SGHVS, FQNEAQ. The CDR3 loop spans 18 amino acids. The junction had 8 bases not matched to a gene; V was cut back by 3 bases and J by 0 bases.

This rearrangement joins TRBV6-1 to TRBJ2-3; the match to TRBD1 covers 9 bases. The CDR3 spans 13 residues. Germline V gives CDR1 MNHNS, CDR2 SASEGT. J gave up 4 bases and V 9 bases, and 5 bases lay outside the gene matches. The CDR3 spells CASRTGVSDTQYF. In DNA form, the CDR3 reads TGTGCCAGTCGGACAGGGGTATCAGATACGCAGTATTTT.

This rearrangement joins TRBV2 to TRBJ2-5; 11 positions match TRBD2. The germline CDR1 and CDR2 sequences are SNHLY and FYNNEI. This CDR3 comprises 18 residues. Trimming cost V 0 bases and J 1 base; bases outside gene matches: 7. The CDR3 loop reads CASSEARWLAGGQETQYF. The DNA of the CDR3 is TGTGCCAGCAGTGAAGCGCGGTGGCTAGCGGGGGGCCAAGAGACCCAGTACTTC.

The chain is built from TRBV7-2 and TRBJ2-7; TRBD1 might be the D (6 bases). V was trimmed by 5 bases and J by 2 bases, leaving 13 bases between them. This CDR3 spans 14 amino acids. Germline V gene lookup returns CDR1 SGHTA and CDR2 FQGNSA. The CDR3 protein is CASSIKQGAYEQYF. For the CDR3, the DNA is TGTGCCAGCAGCATAAAACAGGGAGCCTACGAGCAGTACTTC.

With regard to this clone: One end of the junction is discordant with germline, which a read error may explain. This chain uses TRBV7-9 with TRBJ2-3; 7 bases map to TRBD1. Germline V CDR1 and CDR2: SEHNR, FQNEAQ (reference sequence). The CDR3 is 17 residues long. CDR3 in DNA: TGTTCCAGCAGAATCGTTCCCGGACAGGAGAGCACAGATACGCAGTATTTT. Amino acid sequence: CSSRIVPGQESTDTQYF. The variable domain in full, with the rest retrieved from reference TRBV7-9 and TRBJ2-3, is DTGVSQNPRHKITKRGQNVTFRCDPISEHNRLYWYRQTLGQGPEFLTYFQNEAQLEKSRLLSDRFSAERPKGSFSTLEIQRTEQGDSAMYLCSSRIVPGQESTDTQYFGPGTRLTVL.

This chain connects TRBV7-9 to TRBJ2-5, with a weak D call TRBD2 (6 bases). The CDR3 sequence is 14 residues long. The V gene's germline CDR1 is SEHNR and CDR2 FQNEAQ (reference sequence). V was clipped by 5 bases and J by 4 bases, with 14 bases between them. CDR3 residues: CASSGRGLGETQYF. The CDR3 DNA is TGTGCCAGCAGCGGGCGGGGACTGGGAGAGACCCAGTACTTC. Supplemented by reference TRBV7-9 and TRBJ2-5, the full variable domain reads DTGVSQNPRHKITKRGQNVTFRCDPISEHNRLYWYRQTLGQGPEFLTYFQNEAQLEKSRLLSDRFSAERPKGSFSTLEIQRTEQGDSAMYLCASSGRGLGETQYFGPGTRLLVL.

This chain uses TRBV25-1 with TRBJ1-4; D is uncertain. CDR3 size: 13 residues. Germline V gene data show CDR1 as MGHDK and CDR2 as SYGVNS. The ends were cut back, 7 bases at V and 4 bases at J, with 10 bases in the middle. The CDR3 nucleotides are TGTGCCAGCAACAGCCCTTTTAATGAAAAACTGTTTTTT. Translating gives CASNSPFNEKLFF.

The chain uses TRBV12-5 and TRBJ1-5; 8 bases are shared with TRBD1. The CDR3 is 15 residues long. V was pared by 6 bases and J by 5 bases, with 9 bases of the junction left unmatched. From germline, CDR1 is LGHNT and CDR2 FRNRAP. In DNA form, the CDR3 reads TGTGCTAGTGGACCTGGGACAGGATGGTATCAGCCCCAGCATTTT. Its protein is CASGPGTGWYQPQHF.

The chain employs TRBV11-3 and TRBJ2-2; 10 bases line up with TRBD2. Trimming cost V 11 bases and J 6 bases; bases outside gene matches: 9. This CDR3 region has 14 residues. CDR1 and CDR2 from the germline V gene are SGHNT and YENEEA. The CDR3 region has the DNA TGTGCCTCTCAAGCGGGGGGGAGCGCCGGGGAGCTGTTTTTT. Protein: CASQAGGSAGELFF. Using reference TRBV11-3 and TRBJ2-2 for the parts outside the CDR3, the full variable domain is EAGVVQSPRYKIIEKKQPVAFWCNPISGHNTLYWYLQNLGQGPELLIRYENEEAVDDSQLPKDRFSAERLKGVDSTLKIQPAELGDSAVYLCASQAGGSAGELFFGEGSRLTVL.

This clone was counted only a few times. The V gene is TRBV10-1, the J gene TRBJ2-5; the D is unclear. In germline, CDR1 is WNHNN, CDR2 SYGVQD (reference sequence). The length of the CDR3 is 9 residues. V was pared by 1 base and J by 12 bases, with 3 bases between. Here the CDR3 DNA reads TGCGCCAGCAGTGAGTATAAGTACTTC. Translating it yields CASSEYKYF.

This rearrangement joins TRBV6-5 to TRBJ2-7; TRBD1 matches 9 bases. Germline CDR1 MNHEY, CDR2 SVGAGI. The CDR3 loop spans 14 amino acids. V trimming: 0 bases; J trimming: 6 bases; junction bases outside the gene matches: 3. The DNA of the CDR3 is TGTGCCAGCAGTTACTCGAGGACAGGGGCCGAGCAGTACTTC. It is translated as CASSYSRTGAEQYF.

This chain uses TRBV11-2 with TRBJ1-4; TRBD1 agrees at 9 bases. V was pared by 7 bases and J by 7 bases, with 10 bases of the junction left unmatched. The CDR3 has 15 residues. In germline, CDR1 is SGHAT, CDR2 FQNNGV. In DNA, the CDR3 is TGTGCCAGCACCCTAGGGACAGGGCAGGGTGAAAAACTGTTTTTT. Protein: CASTLGTGQGEKLFF.

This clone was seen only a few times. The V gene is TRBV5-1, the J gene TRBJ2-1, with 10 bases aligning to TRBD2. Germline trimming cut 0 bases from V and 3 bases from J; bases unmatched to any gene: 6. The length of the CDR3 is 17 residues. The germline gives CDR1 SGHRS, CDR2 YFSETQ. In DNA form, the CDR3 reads TGCGCCAGCAGCTTGGAAATTCTAGCGGGGGTCTACAATGAGCAGTTCTTC. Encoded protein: CASSLEILAGVYNEQFF.

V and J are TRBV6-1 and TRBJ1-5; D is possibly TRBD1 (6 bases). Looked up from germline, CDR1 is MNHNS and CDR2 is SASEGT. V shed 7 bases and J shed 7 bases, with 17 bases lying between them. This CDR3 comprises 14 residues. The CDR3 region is CASTQQGNRQPQHF. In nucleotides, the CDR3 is TGTGCCAGCACTCAACAGGGTAACAGGCAGCCCCAGCATTTT.

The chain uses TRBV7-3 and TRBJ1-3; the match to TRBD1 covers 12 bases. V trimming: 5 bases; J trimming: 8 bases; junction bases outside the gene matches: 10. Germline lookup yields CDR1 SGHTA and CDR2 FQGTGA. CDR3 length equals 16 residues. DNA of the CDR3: TGTGCCAGCAGCCCAACCGGGACAGGGGGCGCAGACACCATATATTTT. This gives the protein CASSPTGTGGADTIYF. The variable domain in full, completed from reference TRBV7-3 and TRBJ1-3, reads GAGVSQTPSNKVTEKGKYVELRCDPISGHTALYWYRQSLGQGPEFLIYFQGTGAADDSGLPNDRFFAVRPEGSVSTLKIQRTERGDSAVYLCASSPTGTGGADTIYFGEGSWLTVV.

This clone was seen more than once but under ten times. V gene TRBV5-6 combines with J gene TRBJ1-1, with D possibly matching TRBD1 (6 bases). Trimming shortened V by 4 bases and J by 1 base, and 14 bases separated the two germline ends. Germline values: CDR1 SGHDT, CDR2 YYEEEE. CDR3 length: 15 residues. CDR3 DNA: TGTGCCAGCAGCCCTCCGACAGGCTGGAACACTGAAGCTTTCTTT. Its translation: CASSPPTGWNTEAFF.

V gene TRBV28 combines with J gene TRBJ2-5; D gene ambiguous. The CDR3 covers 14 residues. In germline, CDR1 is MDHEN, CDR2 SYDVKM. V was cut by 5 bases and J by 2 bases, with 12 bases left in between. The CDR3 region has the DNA TGTGCCAGCAGTCCCGTGCCAGGTCAAGAGACCCAGTACTTC. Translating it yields CASSPVPGQETQYF.

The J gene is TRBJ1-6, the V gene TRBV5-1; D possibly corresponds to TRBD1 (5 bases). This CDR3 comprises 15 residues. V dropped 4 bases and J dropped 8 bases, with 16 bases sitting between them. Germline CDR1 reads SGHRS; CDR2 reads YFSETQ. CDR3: CASSEGSRVDSPLHF. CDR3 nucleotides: TGCGCCAGCAGCGAAGGGTCCAGGGTGGATTCACCCCTCCACTTT.

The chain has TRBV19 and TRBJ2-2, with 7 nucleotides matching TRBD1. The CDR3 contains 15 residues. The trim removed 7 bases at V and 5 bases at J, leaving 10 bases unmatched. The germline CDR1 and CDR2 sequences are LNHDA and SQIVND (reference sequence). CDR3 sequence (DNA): TGTGCCAGTAACCCCAAGGGGGCGCGAACCGGGGAGCTGTTTTTT. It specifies CASNPKGARTGELFF.

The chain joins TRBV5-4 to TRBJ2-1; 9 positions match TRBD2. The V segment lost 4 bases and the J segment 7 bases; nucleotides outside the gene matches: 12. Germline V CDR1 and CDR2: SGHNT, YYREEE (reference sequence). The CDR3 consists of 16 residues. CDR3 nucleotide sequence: TGTGCCAGCAGCCCCAGGGGCGGGGGGGCCAGAAATGAGCAGTTCTTC. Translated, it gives CASSPRGGGARNEQFF.

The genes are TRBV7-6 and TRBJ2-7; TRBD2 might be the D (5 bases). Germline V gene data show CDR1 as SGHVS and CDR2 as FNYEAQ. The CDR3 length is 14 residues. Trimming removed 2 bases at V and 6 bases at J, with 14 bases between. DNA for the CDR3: TGTGCCAGCAGCTTATCAAGAGGGCCCAGCGAGCAGTACTTC. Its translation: CASSLSRGPSEQYF.

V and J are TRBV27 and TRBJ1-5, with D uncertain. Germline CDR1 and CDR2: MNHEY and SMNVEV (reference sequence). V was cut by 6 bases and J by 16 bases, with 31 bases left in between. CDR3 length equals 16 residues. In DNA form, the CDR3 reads TGTGCCAGCAGCTTTGCGGTCGGGAGAATTGGTGTGGCGCTCCATTTT. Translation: CASSFAVGRIGVALHF.